This T cell receptor (beta chain) was sequenced in a study of shared clonotypes between healthy human individuals. Terminally differentiated effector memory CD45RA+ cells were excluded from the naive CD8 cells, which were CD45RO-negative and positively selected for CCR7. The donor cohort consisted entirely of Caucasian adults residing in Nashville, Tennessee. The input for sorted-subset replicate PCRs was about 0.2 ug DNA, 30,000 or so T cell genomes. The method was immunoSEQ multiplex PCR; TCRdb's version includes in-frame clones alone and lacks a portion of them. The profile shows about 2.2 million clones, around 95% of them singletons. This CDR3 has 13 amino acids. Germline CDR1 SNHLY, CDR2 FYNNEI. V dropped 10 bases and J dropped 6; count of bases not matched to a gene: 6.

Source material: naive CD8+ T cells from PBMCs. The V call is TRBV2, the J call TRBJ1-1, with 12 bases identical to TRBD1. This TCR was recovered from a man between 18 and 35 years old in good health. Some clones in this sample may be carry-over from other donors' samples. Written as DNA, the CDR3 is TGTGCCACGGGGGACAGGGGGCTTCCTGAAGCTTTCTTT. Amino acid sequence: CATGDRGLPEAFF.